There are a few counts of the clone carrying this T cell receptor (beta chain). Its antigen remains unknown. Separate cDNA molecules received unique molecular identifiers, which the library attached to them. The authors' processing: Sample TCR counts, which ranged from about 20,000 to 750,000, had a median of 95,638. A single record per CDR3 protein comes from TCRdb applying MiXCR to the 5' RACE reads. What appears here as the V and J calls and clone size reflects TCRdb's work, not the paper's. The sample records under 100,000 distinct CDR3 sequences, approximately 15% being singletons. The V and J ends lost 7 bases and 4 bases respectively, with 6 bases between them. This CDR3 region has 11 residues. The germline V gene encodes CDR1 SNHLY and CDR2 FYNNEI. It was from unfractionated whole blood that total RNA was extracted. The data are from a study of human T cells and chemical hapten exposure. Study-wide background: Small differences in pooled library volume mainly drove the variation in TCR yields per sample.

General study results and limits: Counts of TCRs above 1 in 1000 frequency stayed unchanged with DPC sensitization.

The source is a female donor in good health. This sequence joins TRBV2 and TRBJ2-3; tentative D call: TRBD2 (6 bases). The CDR3 loop is CASTGADTQYF. In DNA form, the CDR3 reads TGTGCCAGCACGGGAGCAGATACGCAGTATTTT.